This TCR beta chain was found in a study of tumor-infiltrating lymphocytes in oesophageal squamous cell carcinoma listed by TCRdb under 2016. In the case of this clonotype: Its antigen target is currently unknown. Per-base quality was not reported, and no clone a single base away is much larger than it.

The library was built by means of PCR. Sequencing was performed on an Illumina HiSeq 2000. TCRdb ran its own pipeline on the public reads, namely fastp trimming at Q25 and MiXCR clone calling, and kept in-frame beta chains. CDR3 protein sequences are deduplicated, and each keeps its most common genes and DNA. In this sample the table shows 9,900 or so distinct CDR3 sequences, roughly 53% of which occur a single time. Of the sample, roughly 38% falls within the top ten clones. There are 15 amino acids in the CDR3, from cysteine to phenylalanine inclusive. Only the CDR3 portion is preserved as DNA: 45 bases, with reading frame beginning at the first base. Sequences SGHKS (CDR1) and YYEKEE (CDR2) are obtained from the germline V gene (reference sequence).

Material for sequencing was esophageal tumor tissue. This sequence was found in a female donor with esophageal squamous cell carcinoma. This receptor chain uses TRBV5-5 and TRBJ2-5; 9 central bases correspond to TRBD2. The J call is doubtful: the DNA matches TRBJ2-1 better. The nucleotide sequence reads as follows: TGTGCCAGCAGCGTTACCGGGACTAGCTTTAATGAGCAGTTCTTC. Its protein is CASSVTGTSFNEQFF.